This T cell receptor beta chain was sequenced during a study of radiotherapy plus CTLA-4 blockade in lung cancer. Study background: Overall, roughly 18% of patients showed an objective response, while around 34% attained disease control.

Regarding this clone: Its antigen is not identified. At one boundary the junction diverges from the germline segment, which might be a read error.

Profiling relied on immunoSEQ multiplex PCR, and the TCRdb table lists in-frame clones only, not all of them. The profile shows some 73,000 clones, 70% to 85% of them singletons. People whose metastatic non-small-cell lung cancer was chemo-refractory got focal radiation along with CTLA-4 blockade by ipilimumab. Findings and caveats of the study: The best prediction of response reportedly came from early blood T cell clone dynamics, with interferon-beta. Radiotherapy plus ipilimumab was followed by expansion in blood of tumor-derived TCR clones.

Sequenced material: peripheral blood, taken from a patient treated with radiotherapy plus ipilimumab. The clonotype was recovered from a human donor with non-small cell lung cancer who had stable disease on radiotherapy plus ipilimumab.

This CDR3 reads CASSRGTNYEQYF. CDR3 nucleotides: TGTGCTAGCAGCCGGGGGACTAACTACGAGCAGTACTTC. V gene TRBV7-7 combines with J gene TRBJ2-7; 7 bases are shared with TRBD2. This CDR3 comprises 13 residues. Germline V gene data show CDR1 as SSHAT and CDR2 as FNYEAQ (reference sequence).